The clone carrying this TCR beta chain appeared a few times. This entry is derived from a study of T-cell reconstitution after alpha-beta-depleted transplantation in children. The CDR3 spans 14 residues. V gave up 3 bases and J gave up 4 bases, with 13 bases separating them. Germline-derived CDR1 and CDR2 are LGHDT and YNNKEL (reference sequence). It was with unique molecular identifiers that the TCRbeta library was prepared. One entry per CDR3 protein, called by TCRdb with MiXCR from the PCR reads. The data show hundreds of thousands of distinct CDR3 sequences, more than 9% seen once. The V call is TRBV3-1, the J call TRBJ2-7, with D maybe TRBD1 (5 bases). The sample consisted of PBMCs from the stem cell graft donor, taken from the stem cell graft. This sequence was found in a human donor who donated a stem cell graft to a child with acute myeloid leukemia. CDR3 nucleotides: TGTGCCAGCAGCCACAAGACAGAGAGGTACGAGCAGTACTTC. It translates to CASSHKTERYEQYF.